The 16 T cell receptor beta chains presented below share a single source sample, sequenced in a study of blood T cell repertoires in COVID-19 (TCRdb year 2020). The method was the immunoSEQ multiplex PCR assay. The source is immuneACCESS, and TCRdb retained only in-frame sequences with V and J called. Part of the clones is not carried over; for the studies checked, unresolved V genes explain less than half of this, and the remainder is unexplained. For this sample there are roughly 340,000 clones; around 91% appear just once. Roughly 3.3% of the sample belongs to the ten largest clones. Sequencing input: peripheral blood. The receptors shown here come from a woman under 30 who had recovered from COVID-19.

The chain links TRBV5-6 to TRBJ2-5; 8 bases align to TRBD2. V was pared by 4 bases and J by 5 bases, with 4 bases of the junction left unmatched. This CDR3 is 13 amino acids long. Germline CDR1 reads SGHDT; CDR2 reads YYEEEE. CDR3 coding DNA: TGTGCCAGCAGCCCCGGGAGGGTTGAGACCCAGTACTTC. Its protein is CASSPGRVETQYF.

The chain couples TRBV4-3 to TRBJ1-5; TRBD1 might be the D (5 bases). V lost 0 bases and J lost 6, with 18 bases in between. The CDR3 sequence is 17 residues long. Per the germline V gene, CDR1 is LGHNA and CDR2 is YSLEER. The CDR3 spells CASSQDLAAVGGQPQHF. Written as DNA, the CDR3 is TGCGCCAGCAGCCAAGATCTAGCGGCAGTGGGGGGTCAGCCCCAGCATTTT.

CDR3 DNA sequence: TGTGCCAGCAGCTTCACTTACCTGGATACGCAGTATTTT. Translation gives CASSFTYLDTQYF. The chain is built from TRBV7-2 and TRBJ2-3, with unresolved D. V was pared by 3 bases and J by 6 bases, with 10 bases between. This CDR3 contains 13 residues. Germline CDR1 and CDR2: SGHTA and FQGNSA.

This sequence joins TRBV9 and TRBJ2-1; D is uncertain. The CDR3 spans 15 residues. V lost 0 bases and J 0 bases, leaving 7 bases between the germline ends. Per germline, CDR1 SGDLS and CDR2 YYNGEE. CDR3 residues: CASSVAPSSYNEQFF. CDR3 coding DNA: TGTGCCAGCAGCGTAGCACCCAGCTCCTACAATGAGCAGTTCTTC.

The rearrangement joins TRBV19 to TRBJ1-5, with 7 bases matching TRBD1. Germline CDR1 reads LNHDA; CDR2 reads SQIVND (reference sequence). The junction had 12 bases not matched to a gene; V was cut back by 5 bases and J by 5 bases. The length of the CDR3 is 16 residues. The CDR3: CASSSFASRGYQPQHF. CDR3 DNA sequence: TGTGCCAGTAGTTCTTTTGCGAGCAGGGGGTATCAGCCCCAGCATTTT.

This clone occurred once. The V call is TRBV7-2, the J call TRBJ2-1; D is ambiguous. Germline loops: CDR1 SGHTA, CDR2 FQGNSA. Trimming stripped 1 base from V and 10 bases from J, with 8 bases between. The CDR3 sequence is 12 residues long. In nucleotides, the CDR3 is TGTGCCAGCAGCTTAGGGCTTGAAGAGCAGTTCTTC. Amino acid sequence: CASSLGLEEQFF.

The J gene is TRBJ2-3, the V gene TRBV12-3 or TRBV12-4, with TRBD2 as a possible D gene (6 bases). CDR3 size: 13 residues. V dropped 6 bases and J dropped 3 bases, with 10 bases sitting between them. This CDR3 is CASSGSRTDTQYF. In nucleotides, the CDR3 is TGTGCCAGCAGCGGGAGTAGGACAGATACGCAGTATTTT.

The chain has TRBV7-2 and TRBJ1-1; D uncertain. Germline CDR1 reads SGHTA; CDR2 reads FQGNSA. Trimming left V 1 base short and J 11 bases short, with 11 bases between. There are 12 residues in the CDR3. The CDR3 DNA sequence: TGTGCCAGCAGCTTAGTACAGTCCGAGGCTTTCTTT. Translation gives CASSLVQSEAFF.

The genes are TRBV5-1 and TRBJ2-5; 7 bases map to TRBD1. Trimming cost V 4 bases and J 4 bases; bases outside gene matches: 4. There are 13 residues in the CDR3. Germline loops: CDR1 SGHRS, CDR2 YFSETQ. CDR3 residues: CASSLGQLETQYF. DNA for the CDR3: TGCGCCAGCAGCCTGGGACAGCTAGAGACCCAGTACTTC.

This chain links TRBV9 with TRBJ1-5; maybe TRBD1 (5 bases). Germline V gene data show CDR1 as SGDLS and CDR2 as YYNGEE. V lost 2 bases to trimming and J lost 3 bases, with 9 bases between them. The CDR3 spans 14 residues. CDR3 DNA: TGTGCCAGCAGCGTCGGGGGACCCAATCAGCCCCAGCATTTT. Encoded protein: CASSVGGPNQPQHF.

The chain combines TRBV3-1 (or the pseudogene TRBV3-2) with TRBJ2-1, with TRBD2 matching 7 bases. CDR3 length: 15 residues. Germline CDR1 and CDR2: LGHDT and YNNKEL (reference sequence). The V and J ends lost 4 bases and 11 bases, in that order; junction bases with no gene match: 14. CDR3 protein: CASSRSGGGLRKQFF. The CDR3 DNA reads TGTGCCAGCAGCCGTTCGGGGGGAGGACTAAGAAAGCAGTTCTTC.

V usage is TRBV6-2 or TRBV6-3 and J usage is TRBJ2-7; 7 bases are shared with TRBD1. The CDR3 length is 16 residues. Germline loops: CDR1 MNHEY, CDR2 SVGEGT. Trimming at V came to 6 bases and at J to 3 bases, leaving 14 bases not matched to a gene. The CDR3 DNA is TGTGCCAGCAGCCACGTCTTCCCGGGACAGATCTACGAGCAGTACGTC. Protein: CASSHVFPGQIYEQYV.

The genes are TRBV13 and TRBJ1-1; possibly TRBD1 for D (5 bases). Per the germline V gene, CDR1 is PRHDT and CDR2 is FYEKMQ (reference sequence). CDR3 length equals 15 residues. V lost 4 bases, J lost 0 bases, and 12 bases lay in between. The CDR3 region has the DNA TGTGCCAGCAGCTGGGGGAGGGCTCTGAACACTGAAGCTTTCTTT. Its translation is CASSWGRALNTEAFF.

V and J are TRBV5-5 and TRBJ2-4; D uncertain. The germline V gene has CDR1 SGHKS and CDR2 YYEKEE (reference sequence). Trimming took off 1 base at V and 0 bases at J, with 17 bases between the two ends. The CDR3 is made up of 18 amino acids. This CDR3 is CASSLYRGAELAKNIQYF. The CDR3 DNA reads TGTGCCAGCAGCTTGTATCGTGGCGCGGAACTAGCCAAAAACATTCAGTACTTC. The whole variable domain, remainder taken from reference TRBV5-5 and TRBJ2-4, is DAGVTQSPTHLIKTRGQQVTLRCSPISGHKSVSWYQQVLGQGPQFIFQYYEKEERGRGNFPDRFSARQFPNYSSELNVNALLLGDSALYLCASSLYRGAELAKNIQYFGAGTRLSVL.

This clone was seen once. CDR3 coding DNA: TGTGCCAGCAGCGTTACTAGCGGGAGGTTCAATGAGCAGTTCTTC. It is translated as CASSVTSGRFNEQFF. V is TRBV9 and J is TRBJ2-1, with 12 bases identical to TRBD2. Germline CDR1 SGDLS, CDR2 YYNGEE. The CDR3 runs 15 residues. V trimming: 2 bases; J trimming: 6 bases; junction bases outside the gene matches: 3.

J is TRBJ2-1 and V is TRBV12-5; possibly TRBD2 for D (6 bases). Germline CDR1 reads LGHNT; CDR2 reads FRNRAP. There are 13 residues in the CDR3. V lost 8 bases to trimming and J lost 0 bases, with 8 bases between them. CDR3 loop: CASRGISYNEQFF. CDR3 nucleotides: TGTGCTAGTCGCGGGATCTCCTACAATGAGCAGTTCTTC.